These T cell receptor beta chains were read from a single sample in a study of tumor and adjacent non-tumor tissue in lung cancer. From the multiplex PCR reads, TCRdb called clonotypes with MiXCR, one entry per CDR3 protein. The table includes 200,000 to 250,000 distinct CDR3 sequences, 60% to 85% detected once. The material sequenced was lung tumor tissue. The source of these receptors is a man aged 60-69 years with non-small cell lung cancer. The CDR3 runs from the conserved cysteine through the conserved F or W. The D gene is left open where the match is weak. The size field is filled for only some rows; it gives once, few, many or a size class.

>NA|TRBV6-5|NA|TRBJ1-5
TGTGCCAGCAGTTACTACCCCGGGGGGCGTGATTCGCAGCATTTT
CASSYYPGGRDSQHF
>NA|TRBV6-5|TRBD2|TRBJ2-7
TGTGCCAGAAGCGATAGCGGGAGGGCCATTGAGCAGTACTTC
CARSDSGRAIEQYF
>NA|TRBV11-2|NA|TRBJ2-2
TGTGCCAGCAGCTTAACCGCTAGCGCAAACACCGGGGAGCTGTTTTTT
CASSLTASANTGELFF
>few|TRBV6-1|NA|TRBJ2-3
TGTGCCAGCAGCGCGTACCCAGATACGCAGTATTTT
CASSAYPDTQYF
>NA|TRBV25-1|NA|TRBJ1-2
TGTGCCAGCAGTGATACCTATGGCTACACCTTC
CASSDTYGYTF
>few|TRBV24-1|NA|TRBJ2-5
TGTGCCACCCAGTCACGGGGGAAAATGAAGACCCTGTACTTC
CATQSRGKMKTLYF
>few|TRBV10-3|TRBD2|TRBJ2-1
TGTGCCACCGCTGATAGCGGGGGGAAAAATGAGCAGTTCTTC
CATADSGGKNEQFF
>NA|TRBV20-1|NA|TRBJ2-3
TGCAATGGCGTAGGTCAGGGAAACACAGATACGCAGTATTTT
CNGVGQGNTDTQYF
>NA|TRBV11-2|TRBD1|TRBJ2-6
TGTGCCTGCAGCTTCGGGACAGTCTCTGGGGCCAACATCCTGACTTTC
CACSFGTVSGANILTF
>NA|TRBV6-5|NA|TRBJ2-7
TGTGCCAGCAATTCCGGGACAACCTTTTACGAGCAGTACTTT
CASNSGTTFYEQYF
>few|TRBV4-3|TRBD2|TRBJ2-2
TGCGCCAGCAGCCCGACCGGACTAGCGGGAGGGCGCGACACCGGGGAGCTGTTTTTT
CASSPTGLAGGRDTGELFF
>NA|TRBV20-1|TRBD1|TRBJ1-1
TGCAATGCCTTAGACAGGGAGAGTGAAGCTTTCTTT
CNALDRESEAFF
>NA|TRBV6-2/TRBV6-3|NA|TRBJ1-1
TGTGCCAGCAGTTATATGACATGGGGCAACACTGAAGCTTTCTTT
CASSYMTWGNTEAFF
>NA|TRBV20-1|TRBD1|TRBJ1-5
TGCAGTGTCGGAGGTTCGGGACAGGGCGATCTGCCCCAGCATTTT
CSVGGSGQGDLPQHF
>NA|TRBV4-1|NA|TRBJ2-1
TGCGCCAGCAGCCAAAACCGAGACTACCAAAACAATGAGCAGTCCTTC
CASSQNRDYQNNEQSF
>NA|TRBV20-1|TRBD1|TRBJ2-1
TGCAGTGCTGGAGTCCTGACAGGGAATGAGCAGTTCTTC
CSAGVLTGNEQFF
>NA|TRBV10-2|NA|TRBJ2-3
TGCGCTAGCAACTTAGGACCCCCAGACGATACGCAGTATTTT
CASNLGPPDDTQYF
>once|TRBV6-5|NA|TRBJ2-2
TGTGCCAGCAGGGTGGGACACGGCACGAACACCGGGGAGCTGTTTTTT
CASRVGHGTNTGELFF
>many|TRBV20-1|NA|TRBJ2-1
TGCAGTGCTAGAGTAGGTAGCGGCAACAATGAGCAGTTCTTC
CSARVGSGNNEQFF
>NA|TRBV11-1|TRBD2|TRBJ2-1
TGCGCCAGCGGCTTATCTCGGCTAGCGGGAGGCATCAATGAGCAGTTCTTC
CASGLSRLAGGINEQFF
>NA|TRBV20-1|NA|TRBJ1-1
TGCAGTGCTAGTGTGACCGATAACACTGAAGCTTTCTTT
CSASVTDNTEAFF
>NA|TRBV6-1|NA|TRBJ1-1
TGTGCCAGCAGTGAGGAGACAGGGAACACTGAAGCTTTCTTT
CASSEETGNTEAFF
>once|TRBV4-3|NA|TRBJ1-3
TGCGCCAGCAGCCAAGAGGAAGAGCTTAACTCTGGAAACACCATATATTTT
CASSQEEELNSGNTIYF
>NA|TRBV20-1|TRBD2|TRBJ2-3
TGCAGTGTTAGATCCTCTGGGTGGGAGGGCAGCACAGATACGCAGTATTTT
CSVRSSGWEGSTDTQYF
>NA|TRBV5-1|NA|TRBJ2-2
TGCGCCAGCAGCTTAAGGCTAGCCGGGGAGCTGTTTTTT
CASSLRLAGELFF
>many|TRBV6-1|NA|TRBJ1-2
TGTGCCAGCAGTGAATGGGGGGACGGGAGAGACTATGGCTACACCTTC
CASSEWGDGRDYGYTF